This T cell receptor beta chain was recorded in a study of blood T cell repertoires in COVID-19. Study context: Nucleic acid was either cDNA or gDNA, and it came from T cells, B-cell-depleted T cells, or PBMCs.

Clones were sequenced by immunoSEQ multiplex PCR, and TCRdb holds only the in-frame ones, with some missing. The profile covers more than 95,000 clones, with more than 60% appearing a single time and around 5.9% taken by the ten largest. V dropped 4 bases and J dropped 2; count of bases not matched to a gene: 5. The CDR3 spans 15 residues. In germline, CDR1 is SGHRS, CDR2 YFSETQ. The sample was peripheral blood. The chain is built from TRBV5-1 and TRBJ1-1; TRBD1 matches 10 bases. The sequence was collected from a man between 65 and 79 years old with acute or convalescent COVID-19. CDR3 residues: CASSPKTGGNTEAFF. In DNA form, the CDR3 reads TGCGCCAGCAGCCCAAAGACAGGGGGCAACACTGAAGCTTTCTTT.